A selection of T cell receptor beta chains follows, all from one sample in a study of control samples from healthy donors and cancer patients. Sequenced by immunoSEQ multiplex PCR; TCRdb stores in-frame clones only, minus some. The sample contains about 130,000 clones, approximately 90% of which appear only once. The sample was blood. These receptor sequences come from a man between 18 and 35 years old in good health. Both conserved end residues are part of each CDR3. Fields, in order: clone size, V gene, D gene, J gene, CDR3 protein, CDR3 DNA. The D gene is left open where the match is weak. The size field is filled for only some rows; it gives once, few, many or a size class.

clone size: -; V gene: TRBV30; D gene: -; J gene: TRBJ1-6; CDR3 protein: CAWSGEGSSYNSPLHF; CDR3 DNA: TGTGCCTGGAGTGGGGAGGGAAGCTCCTATAATTCACCCCTCCACTTT
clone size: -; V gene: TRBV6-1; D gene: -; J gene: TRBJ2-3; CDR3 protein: CASSGSDVDGTDTQYF; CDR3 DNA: TGTGCCAGCAGTGGAAGCGATGTGGACGGCACAGATACGCAGTATTTT
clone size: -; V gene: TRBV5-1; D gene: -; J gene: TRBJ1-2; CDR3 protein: CASSFSDGGDGYTF; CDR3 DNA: TGCGCCAGCAGCTTCTCGGACGGGGGCGATGGCTACACCTTC
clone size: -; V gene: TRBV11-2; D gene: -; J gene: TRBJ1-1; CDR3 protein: CASSLVRGTEAFF; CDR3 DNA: TGTGCCAGCAGCTTAGTTCGGGGAACTGAAGCTTTCTTT
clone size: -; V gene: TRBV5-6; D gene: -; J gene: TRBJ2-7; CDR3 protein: CASSLAGTEAYEQYF; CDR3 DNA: TGTGCCAGCAGCCTCGCCGGGACCGAGGCCTACGAGCAGTACTTC
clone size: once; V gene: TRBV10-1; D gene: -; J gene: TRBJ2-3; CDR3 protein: CASSPFPLGNPDTQYF; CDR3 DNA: TGCGCCAGCAGTCCGTTCCCACTAGGGAACCCGGATACGCAGTATTTT
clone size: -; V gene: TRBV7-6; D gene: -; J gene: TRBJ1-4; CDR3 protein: CASSQRTDEKLFF; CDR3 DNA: TGTGCCAGCAGCCAAAGGACGGACGAAAAACTGTTTTTT
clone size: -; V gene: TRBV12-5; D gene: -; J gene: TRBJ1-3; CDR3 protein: CASGLYLTGNTIYF; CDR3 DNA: TGTGCTAGTGGTCTATATCTAACCGGAAACACCATATATTTT
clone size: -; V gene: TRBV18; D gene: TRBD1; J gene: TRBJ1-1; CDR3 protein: CASSPLQGGTEAFF; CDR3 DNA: TGTGCCAGCTCACCACTTCAGGGGGGGACTGAAGCTTTCTTT
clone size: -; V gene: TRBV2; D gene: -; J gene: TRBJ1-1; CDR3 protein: CASPGNTEAFF; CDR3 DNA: TGTGCCAGCCCGGGGAACACTGAAGCTTTCTTT
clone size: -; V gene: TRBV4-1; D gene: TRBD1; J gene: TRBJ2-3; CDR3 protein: CASSQTGTGSTDTQYF; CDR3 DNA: TGCGCCAGCAGCCAAACAGGGACAGGGAGCACAGATACGCAGTATTTT
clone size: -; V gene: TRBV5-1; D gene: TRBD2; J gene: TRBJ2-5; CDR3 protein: CASSFPGTGTSGLYQETQYF; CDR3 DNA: TGCGCCAGCAGCTTCCCCGGAACCGGGACTAGCGGTCTGTACCAAGAGACCCAGTACTTC
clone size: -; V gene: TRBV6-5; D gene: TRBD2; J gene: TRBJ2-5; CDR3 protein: CASSYSLAGGQETQYF; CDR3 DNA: TGTGCCAGCAGTTACTCTCTAGCGGGGGGTCAAGAGACCCAGTACTTC
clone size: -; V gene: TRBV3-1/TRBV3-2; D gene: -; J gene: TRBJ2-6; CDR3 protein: CASSQSVGDSGANVLTF; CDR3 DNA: TGTGCCAGCAGCCAAAGCGTGGGGGACTCTGGGGCCAACGTCCTGACTTTC
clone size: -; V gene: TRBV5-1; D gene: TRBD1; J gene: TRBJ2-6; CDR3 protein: CASSSMKQGDGVLTF; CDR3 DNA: TGCGCCAGCAGCTCGATGAAACAGGGGGACGGCGTCCTGACTTTC
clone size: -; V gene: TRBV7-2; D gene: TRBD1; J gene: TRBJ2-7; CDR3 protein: CASSYRTGYPYEQYF; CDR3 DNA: TGTGCCAGCAGCTACCGGACAGGGTACCCCTACGAGCAGTACTTC
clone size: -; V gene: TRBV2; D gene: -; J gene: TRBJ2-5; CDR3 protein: CASSVIQETQYF; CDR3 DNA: TGTGCCAGCAGTGTGATCCAAGAGACCCAGTACTTC
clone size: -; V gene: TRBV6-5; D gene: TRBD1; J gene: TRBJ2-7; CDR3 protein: CATDRGPVEQYF; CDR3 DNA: TGTGCCACCGACAGGGGGCCGGTCGAGCAGTACTTC
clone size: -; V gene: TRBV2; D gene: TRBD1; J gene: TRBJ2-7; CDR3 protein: CASRENRGGDEQYF; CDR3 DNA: TGTGCCAGCAGGGAAAACAGGGGTGGGGACGAGCAGTACTTC
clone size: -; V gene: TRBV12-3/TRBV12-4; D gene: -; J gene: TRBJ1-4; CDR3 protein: CASSLGGKEKLFF; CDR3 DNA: TGTGCCAGCAGTTTAGGCGGGAAGGAAAAACTGTTTTTT
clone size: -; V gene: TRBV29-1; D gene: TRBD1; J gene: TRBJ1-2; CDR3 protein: CSVEPQGANGYTF; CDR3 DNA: TGCAGCGTTGAACCGCAGGGGGCTAATGGCTACACCTTC
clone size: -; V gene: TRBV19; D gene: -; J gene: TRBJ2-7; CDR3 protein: CASSIATSSEQYF; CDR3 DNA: TGTGCCAGTAGTATAGCTACGTCGAGCGAGCAGTACTTC
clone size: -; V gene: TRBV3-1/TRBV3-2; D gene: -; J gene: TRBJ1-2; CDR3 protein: CASSPGGPLGGYGYTF; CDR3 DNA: TGTGCCAGCAGCCCGGGGGGACCCCTCGGGGGCTATGGCTACACCTTC
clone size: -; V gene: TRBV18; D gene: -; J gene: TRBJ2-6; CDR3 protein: CASSTGTGANVLTF; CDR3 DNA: TGTGCCAGCTCAACAGGGACTGGGGCCAACGTCCTGACTTTC
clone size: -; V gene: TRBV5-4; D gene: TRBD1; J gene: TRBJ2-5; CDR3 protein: CASSTRDSKETQYF; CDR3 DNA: TGTGCCAGCAGTACCCGGGACAGCAAAGAGACCCAGTACTTC
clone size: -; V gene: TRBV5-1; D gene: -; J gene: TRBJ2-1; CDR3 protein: CASSLDSGGSYNEQFF; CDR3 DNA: TGCGCCAGCAGCTTGGACTCAGGGGGGTCCTACAATGAGCAGTTCTTC
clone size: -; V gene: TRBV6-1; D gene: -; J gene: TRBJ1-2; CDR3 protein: CASSEQGSGYGYTF; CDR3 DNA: TGTGCCAGCAGTGAACAGGGGTCCGGCTATGGCTACACCTTC
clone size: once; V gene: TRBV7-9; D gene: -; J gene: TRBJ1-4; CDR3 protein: CASSLERVEKLFF; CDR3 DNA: TGTGCCAGCAGCTTAGAACGGGTTGAAAAACTGTTTTTT